The entry below gives a single T cell receptor (beta chain) sequence along with its context. Antigen unknown. At one end, the junction sequence differs from germline, possibly due to a read error. The data stem from a study of T cells after yellow fever vaccination. Study overall: With SMART-Seq v4 Ultra Low Input, the fractions containing low cell numbers were prepared.

Study-level results: Among primary-vaccination clones, most reappeared after the booster, at 95% to 96% for CD4 and more than 85% for CD8.

The CDR3 contains 15 residues. Germline lookup yields CDR1 SGHTA and CDR2 FQGNSA. The study made its TCR cDNA through 5'RACE template switching. That step introduced a universal primer site along with UMIs. TCRdb redid the calling of the 5' RACE reads with MiXCR, one entry per CDR3 protein. This table has about 210,000 distinct CDR3 sequences, more than 6.5% appearing once. The input for sequencing was CD4+ T cells sorted from PBMCs, taken on the day of the yellow fever booster vaccination. The source of this sequence is a man aged 25-40 years who received the YFV17D yellow fever vaccine. The genes are TRBV7-2 and TRBJ2-3; weak D call: TRBD1 (6 bases). CDR3 DNA sequence: TGTTCCAGCGCTACTGGACAGATTTTCACAGATACGCAGTATTTT. Amino acids: CSSATGQIFTDTQYF.